The 10 T cell receptor beta chains in this list originate from one sample, sequenced in a study of blood T cells in healthy people across ages. Through a sample-barcoded 5' primer and a J-beta primer mix, a second PCR was run for roughly 7 to 11 cycles. TCRdb re-derived calls from the 5' RACE reads in MiXCR, one entry per CDR3 protein. The sample yields roughly 1.5 million distinct CDR3 sequences, approximately 42% seen once. Sequenced: blood. All receptors come from a woman between 18 and 29 years old in good health.

This chain connects TRBV27 to TRBJ1-6; 9 bases are shared with TRBD1. V lost 5 bases to trimming and J lost 9 bases; unmatched junction nucleotides: 8. In germline, CDR1 is MNHEY, CDR2 SMNVEV (reference sequence). The CDR3 has 15 residues. The CDR3 region is CASSATGTGSSPLHF. CDR3 DNA: TGTGCCAGCAGTGCTACCGGGACAGGGTCTTCACCCCTCCACTTT.

The chain couples TRBV7-6 to TRBJ2-2, with TRBD2 identical over 9 bases. From germline, CDR1 is SGHVS and CDR2 FNYEAQ. This CDR3 spans 15 amino acids. The junction had 6 bases not matched to a gene; V was cut back by 4 bases and J by 6 bases. In nucleotides, the CDR3 is TGTGCCAGCAGCTCGGGACTAGCAGGTTCCGGGGAGCTGTTTTTT. Amino acid sequence: CASSSGLAGSGELFF.

This clonotype was detected a few times. This chain connects TRBV5-4 to TRBJ2-7; no firm D call. V was trimmed by 0 bases and J by 2 bases, leaving 12 bases between them. The CDR3 is made up of 15 amino acids. The germline gives CDR1 SGHNT, CDR2 YYREEE (reference sequence). CDR3 nucleotides: TGTGCCAGCAGCTTGGGCAGCGCACTTACCTACGAGCAGTACTTC. Its translation is CASSLGSALTYEQYF.

The table lists this clonotype with a few counts. This chain uses TRBV5-1 with TRBJ2-7, with D possibly TRBD1 on 6 matching bases. In germline, CDR1 is SGHRS, CDR2 YFSETQ. V was cut by 0 bases and J by 6 bases, with 13 bases left in between. The CDR3 runs 14 residues. The chain's CDR3 is CASSLEGHNLEQYF. In DNA form, the CDR3 reads TGCGCCAGCAGCTTGGAGGGACATAACCTCGAGCAGTACTTC.

The chain combines TRBV11-2 with TRBJ1-4, with TRBD1 as a possible D gene (5 bases). The ends were cut back, 2 bases at V and 0 bases at J, with 10 bases in the middle. The germline V gene encodes CDR1 SGHAT and CDR2 FQNNGV. This CDR3 spans 16 amino acids. CDR3 region: CASSLSGHATNEKLFF. CDR3 nucleotide sequence: TGTGCCAGCAGCTTATCAGGGCACGCAACTAATGAAAAACTGTTTTTT.

The chain recombines TRBV20-1 with TRBJ2-1, with 9 bases matching TRBD2. Trimming cost V 2 bases and J 3 bases; bases outside gene matches: 2. Germline V lookup: CDR1 DFQATT, CDR2 SNEGSKA (reference sequence). The CDR3 runs 14 residues. The CDR3 DNA reads TGCAGTGCTAGACAGCGGGAGGACTACAATGAGCAGTTCTTC. Its protein is CSARQREDYNEQFF.

This clonotype was counted only a few times. V gene TRBV10-3 combines with J gene TRBJ1-2; unclear D gene. The V gene lost 10 bases and the J gene lost 4 bases, with 16 bases spanning the gap. This CDR3 has 13 amino acids. The germline V gene has CDR1 ENHRY and CDR2 SYGVKD. The CDR3 spells CATGQEASYGYTF. The DNA for the CDR3 is TGTGCCACCGGCCAGGAGGCGAGCTATGGCTACACCTTC.

V gene TRBV12-3 or TRBV12-4 combines with J gene TRBJ2-1; perhaps TRBD1 as D (6 bases). V was cut by 1 base and J by 9 bases, with 13 bases left in between. The length of the CDR3 is 14 residues. The CDR3 region is CASSLDLGAGEQFF. CDR3 bases: TGTGCCAGCAGTTTAGATCTGGGGGCGGGTGAGCAGTTCTTC.

This rearrangement joins TRBV9 to TRBJ2-3, with D tentatively TRBD2 (6 bases). CDR3 size: 15 residues. The ends were cut back, 2 bases at V and 6 bases at J, with 16 bases in the middle. CDR1 SGDLS and CDR2 YYNGEE come from the germline V gene. The CDR3 spells CASSVEVGGWDTQYF. The CDR3 region has the DNA TGTGCCAGCAGCGTGGAGGTGGGAGGATGGGATACGCAGTATTTT.

The CDR3: CSARISSVEQFF. DNA of the CDR3: TGCAGTGCTAGGATATCTAGCGTCGAGCAGTTCTTC. The chain combines TRBV20-1 with TRBJ2-1, with D possibly matching TRBD2 (6 bases). The germline V and J ends were trimmed by 3 bases and 10 bases, with 13 bases remaining between them. Germline V CDR1 and CDR2: DFQATT, SNEGSKA (reference sequence). This CDR3 is 12 amino acids long.